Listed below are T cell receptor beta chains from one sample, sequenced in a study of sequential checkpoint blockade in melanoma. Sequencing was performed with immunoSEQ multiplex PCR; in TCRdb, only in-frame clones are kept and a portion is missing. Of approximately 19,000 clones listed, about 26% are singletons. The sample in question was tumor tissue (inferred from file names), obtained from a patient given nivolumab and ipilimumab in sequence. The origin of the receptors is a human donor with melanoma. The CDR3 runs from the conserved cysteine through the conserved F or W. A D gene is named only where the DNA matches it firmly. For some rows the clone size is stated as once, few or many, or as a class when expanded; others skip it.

TGTGCCATCAGTGTACCAGAGAGCTACGAGCAGTACTTC	CAISVPESYEQYF	TRBV6-8	TRBJ2-7	many	NA
TGTGCCAGCAGTGATGGGGCGGACAGGGGGCTGACTGAAGCTTTCTTT	CASSDGADRGLTEAFF	TRBV6-8	TRBJ1-1	NA	TRBD1
TGTGCCAGCAGGGAGGCGCTAGGGGGTTATGGCTACACCTTC	CASREALGGYGYTF	TRBV6-8	TRBJ1-2	few	NA
TGTGCCATCAGTCCGTGGGAAATTCCCCTCTATTACGAGCAGTACTTC	CAISPWEIPLYYEQYF	TRBV6-8	TRBJ2-7	NA	NA
TGTGCCAGCAGCCAAACAGGGGGATGGGGGGACGATGGGACTGAAGCTTTCTTT	CASSQTGGWGDDGTEAFF	TRBV14	TRBJ1-1	NA	TRBD1
TGTGCCAGCACCCCGGGACTATGGGACACTGAAGCTTTCTTT	CASTPGLWDTEAFF	TRBV14	TRBJ1-1	NA	NA
TGTGCCAGTAGTTCTTACACCGGGACAGACGGAGGCTACACCTTC	CASSSYTGTDGGYTF	TRBV19	TRBJ1-2	few	TRBD1
TGCAGCGTTGGTACGACAGCCGGGGAGCTGTTTTTT	CSVGTTAGELFF	TRBV29-1	TRBJ2-2	NA	NA
TGTGCCAGCAGTCGCGCAGGTCTGGGACAGGGGACCTACGAGCAGTACTTC	CASSRAGLGQGTYEQYF	TRBV6-8	TRBJ2-7	NA	TRBD1
TGTGCCAGCACGTGGGGGACGGCTCAGCCCCAGCATTTT	CASTWGTAQPQHF	TRBV6-8	TRBJ1-5	few	NA
TGTGCCAGCAGCTTATGGGACAGGGGGAGAGATACGCAGTATTTT	CASSLWDRGRDTQYF	TRBV7-5	TRBJ2-3	NA	NA
TGTGCCAGCATTAATCAGGGGCGTGGGCCCCAGCATTTT	CASINQGRGPQHF	TRBV6-8	TRBJ1-5	few	NA
TGTGCCAGCAGCGCGTCGACCCGGTCGGATACGCAGTATTTT	CASSASTRSDTQYF	TRBV7-6	TRBJ2-3	NA	NA
TGTGCCAGTAGTATTTGGGATCAGCCCCAGCATTTT	CASSIWDQPQHF	TRBV19	TRBJ1-5	NA	NA
TGTGCCAGCAGCGCCAACAGGGGAGTTTTGAAGCAGTACTTC	CASSANRGVLKQYF	TRBV11-3	TRBJ2-7	few	TRBD1
TGTGCCAGCAGTTATCAGGGGGTGGCTGAAGCTTTCTTT	CASSYQGVAEAFF	TRBV6-8	TRBJ1-1	NA	TRBD1
TGTGCCAGTATTGGGGAGTTGGGTCAGCCCCAGCATTTT	CASIGELGQPQHF	TRBV19	TRBJ1-5	NA	NA
TGTGCCAGCAGCCAACTGGTTGGGAACATTCAGTACTTC	CASSQLVGNIQYF	TRBV7-1	TRBJ2-4	NA	NA
TGTGCCAGCAGCTTAGTAGCGAAACAGGGAGGGGGCAGAGAGACCCAGTACTTC	CASSLVAKQGGGRETQYF	TRBV11-3	TRBJ2-5	few	NA
TGTGCCAGCAGTTACTCGAAGAACACTGAAGCTTTCTTT	CASSYSKNTEAFF	TRBV6-8	TRBJ1-1	few	NA
TGTGCCAGCAGACTAAACAGGGGGCGAGGGTCATACACAGATACGCAGTATTTT	CASRLNRGRGSYTDTQYF	TRBV6-8	TRBJ2-3	NA	TRBD1
TGTGCCAGCAGCTTGCGGGTTCCTGGAAACTCTGGAAACACCATATATTTT	CASSLRVPGNSGNTIYF	TRBV11-3	TRBJ1-3	many	NA
TGTGCCAGTAGTAGCAGACATTTCATGAACACTGAAGCTTTCTTT	CASSSRHFMNTEAFF	TRBV19	TRBJ1-1	few	NA
TGTGCCAGCAGCCAAGGTCCACGGGTAAACTATGGCTACACCTTC	CASSQGPRVNYGYTF	TRBV14	TRBJ1-2	NA	NA
TGTGCCAGCACCCCGACCCGGGGTTTGAACATTCAGTACTTC	CASTPTRGLNIQYF	TRBV6-8	TRBJ2-4	NA	NA
TGCGCCAGCAGCTTTGGACAGACGAACACTGAAGCTTTCTTT	CASSFGQTNTEAFF	TRBV4-1	TRBJ1-1	NA	NA